This TCR beta chain was sequenced in a study of CD8+ T cells in alopecia areata. Study-wide context: The drug, oral tofacitinib, was given to treated patients at 5 to 10 mg twice daily.

CDR3 length: 15 residues. Trimming at V came to 6 bases and at J to 1 base, leaving 2 bases not matched to a gene. Germline V gene sequence: CDR1 MRHNA, CDR2 SNTAGT. The sequencing template was cDNA reverse transcribed from extracted RNA. The data were produced by immunoSEQ multiplex PCR, yet TCRdb's version contains in-frame clones alone and is incomplete. This sample carries about 190,000 clones, 55% to 70% of them seen once, and the ten largest clones take about 0.69%. Treatment described: oral pan-JAK inhibitor, 5-10 mg twice daily. The chain uses TRBV6-4 and TRBJ2-3; TRBD2 matches at 12 bases. The sequencing used CD4+ T cells sorted from blood, collected at week 4, from a patient treated with tofacitinib. The TCR was taken from a human donor with alopecia areata. CDR3 residues: CASRRLAGGTDTQYF. Here the CDR3 DNA reads TGTGCCAGCAGGAGACTAGCGGGAGGCACAGATACGCAGTATTTT.